This TCR beta chain is from a study of identical twins. Broader study findings: Memory repertoires lacked the insertion deficit that abundant cord blood beta clonotypes showed. Models, which agreed with sharing between unrelated individuals, nonetheless underestimated the out-of-frame TCR alpha sharing seen in monozygotic twins.

TCRdb re-called the 5' RACE reads through MiXCR, storing one row per CDR3 protein. The data show about 530,000 distinct CDR3 sequences, nearly 15% seen once. With regard to this clonotype: Its cognate antigen is unknown.

The donors were all healthy and Caucasian. Trimming cost V 0 bases and J 0 bases, with 9 bases left between them. The CDR3 has 16 amino acids. Germline CDR1 is MDHEN and CDR2 is SYDVKM. This sample also belongs to another study, concerning yellow fever vaccine responses in identical twins. As that study records: Twins reportedly appeared to share part of their vaccine T cell response while keeping part individual.

Sequencing used CD4+ T cells sorted from blood. The source is a woman between 18 and 29 years old in good health. This chain connects TRBV28 to TRBJ1-5; D remains unclear. The CDR3 sequence: CASSLWAGDSNQPQHF. In DNA, the CDR3 is TGTGCCAGCAGTTTATGGGCAGGCGATAGCAATCAGCCCCAGCATTTT.